The T cell receptor (beta chain) under discussion was sequenced for a study of T cells in women clearing cervical HPV infection. General study results and limits: Cases carried less TRBV6-7 than controls: about 0.1% versus 0.15%.

As regards this clone: Its target is unknown. The CDR3 end falls 3 residues outside the read, so it is completed with the germline J gene.

TCR beta CDR3 amplified by multiplex PCR from approximately 1,100 ng genomic DNA. Assay: immunoSEQ multiplex PCR; the TCRdb copy retains only in-frame clones and omits some. This sample carries about 27,000 clones, with roughly 20% going to the ten biggest clones. Germline CDR1 and CDR2: SNHLY and FYNNEI. The CDR3 loop spans 15 amino acids. J lost 1 base, V lost 7 bases, and 4 bases had no gene match. The chain links TRBV2 to TRBJ1-4; 9 bases agree with TRBD1. The sequencing input was blood buffy coat. The sequence was obtained from a woman aged 18-70 years with a cervical HPV16 infection that either progressed to CIN3+ or cleared (not recorded which). The CDR3 spells CASTKDRGTNEKLFF. The sequenced CDR3 bases are TGTGCCAGCACTAAGGACAGGGGAACTAATGAAAAA. The whole variable domain, remainder taken from reference TRBV2 and TRBJ1-4, is EPEVTQTPSHQVTQMGQEVILRCVPISNHLYFYWYRQILGQKVEFLVSFYNNEISEKSEIFDDQFSVERPDGSNFTLKIRSTKLEDSAMYFCASTKDRGTNEKLFFGSGTQLSVL.